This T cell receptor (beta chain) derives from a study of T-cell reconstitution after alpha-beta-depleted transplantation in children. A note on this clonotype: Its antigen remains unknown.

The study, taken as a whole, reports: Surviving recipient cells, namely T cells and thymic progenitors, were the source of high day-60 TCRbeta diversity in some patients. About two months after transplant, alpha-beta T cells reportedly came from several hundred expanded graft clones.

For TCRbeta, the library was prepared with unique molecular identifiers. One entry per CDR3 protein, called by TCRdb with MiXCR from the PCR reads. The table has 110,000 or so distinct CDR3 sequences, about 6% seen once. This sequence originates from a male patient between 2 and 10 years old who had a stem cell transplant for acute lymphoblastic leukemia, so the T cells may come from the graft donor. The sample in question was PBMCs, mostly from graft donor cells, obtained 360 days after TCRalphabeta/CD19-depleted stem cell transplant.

CDR3 loop: CARSTDITDTQYF. CDR3 nucleotides: TGTGCCCGTTCGACGGATATCACAGATACGCAGTATTTT. The V and J genes are TRBV6-1 and TRBJ2-3; D call uncertain. This CDR3 is 13 amino acids long. In germline, CDR1 is MNHNS, CDR2 SASEGT. Trimming cost V 11 bases and J 2 bases, with 14 bases left between them.